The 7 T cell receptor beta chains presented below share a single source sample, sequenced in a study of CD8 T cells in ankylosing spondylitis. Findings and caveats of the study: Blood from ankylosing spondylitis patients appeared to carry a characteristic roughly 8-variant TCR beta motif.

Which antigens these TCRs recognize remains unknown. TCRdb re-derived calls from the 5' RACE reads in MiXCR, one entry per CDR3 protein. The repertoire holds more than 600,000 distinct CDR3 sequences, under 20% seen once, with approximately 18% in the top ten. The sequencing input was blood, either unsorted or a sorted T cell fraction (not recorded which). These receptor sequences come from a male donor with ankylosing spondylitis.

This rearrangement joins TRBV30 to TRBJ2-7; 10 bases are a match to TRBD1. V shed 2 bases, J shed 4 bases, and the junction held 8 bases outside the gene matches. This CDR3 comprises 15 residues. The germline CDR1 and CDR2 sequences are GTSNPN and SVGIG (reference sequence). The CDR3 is CAWSSRDRGGYEQYF. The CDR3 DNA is TGTGCCTGGAGTAGCCGGGACAGGGGAGGGTACGAGCAGTACTTC.

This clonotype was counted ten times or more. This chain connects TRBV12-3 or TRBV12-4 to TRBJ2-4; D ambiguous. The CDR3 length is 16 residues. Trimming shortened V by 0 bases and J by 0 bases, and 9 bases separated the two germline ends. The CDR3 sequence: CASSLAEFLAKNIQYF. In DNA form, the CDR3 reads TGTGCCAGCAGTTTAGCGGAGTTTTTAGCCAAAAACATTCAGTACTTC.

CDR3 loop: CASKKGDRPYQPQHF. The CDR3 DNA reads as TGTGCCAGCAAGAAGGGGGACAGGCCCTATCAGCCCCAGCATTTT. The rearrangement uses TRBV28 and TRBJ1-5; 8 bases match TRBD1. The germline V gene encodes CDR1 MDHEN and CDR2 SYDVKM. This CDR3 contains 15 residues. The ends lost 7 bases at V and 5 bases at J; junction bases unmatched: 10. The complete variable domain, with remaining parts taken from reference TRBV28 and TRBJ1-5, reads DVKVTQSSRYLVKRTGEKVFLECVQDMDHENMFWYRQDPGLGLRLIYFSYDVKMKEKGDIPEGYSVSREKKERFSLILESASTNQTSMYLCASKKGDRPYQPQHFGDGTRLSIL.

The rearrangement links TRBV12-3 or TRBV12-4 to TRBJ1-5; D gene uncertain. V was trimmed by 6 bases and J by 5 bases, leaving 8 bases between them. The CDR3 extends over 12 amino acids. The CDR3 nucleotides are TGTGCCAGCAGCATCGGGTATCAGCCCCAGCATTTT. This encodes CASSIGYQPQHF.

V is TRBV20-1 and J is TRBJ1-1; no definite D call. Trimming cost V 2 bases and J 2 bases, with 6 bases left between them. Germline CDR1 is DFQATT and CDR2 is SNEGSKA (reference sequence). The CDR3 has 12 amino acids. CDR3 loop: CSARMVNTEAFF. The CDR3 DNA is TGCAGTGCTAGAATGGTAAACACTGAAGCTTTCTTT.

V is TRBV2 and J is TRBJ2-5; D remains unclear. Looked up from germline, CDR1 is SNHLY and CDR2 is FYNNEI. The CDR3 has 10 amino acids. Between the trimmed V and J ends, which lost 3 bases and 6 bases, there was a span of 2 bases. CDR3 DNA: TGTGCCAGCAGTGAGAAGACCCAGTACTTC. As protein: CASSEKTQYF.

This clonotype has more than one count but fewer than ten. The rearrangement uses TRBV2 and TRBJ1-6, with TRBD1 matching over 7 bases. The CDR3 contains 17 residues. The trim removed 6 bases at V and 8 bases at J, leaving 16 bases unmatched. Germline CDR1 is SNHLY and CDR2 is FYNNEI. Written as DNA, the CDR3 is TGTGCCAGCAGCGCCTTACCTTTGACAGGGAGGCATTCACCCCTCCACTTT. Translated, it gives CASSALPLTGRHSPLHF. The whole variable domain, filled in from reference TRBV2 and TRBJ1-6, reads EPEVTQTPSHQVTQMGQEVILRCVPISNHLYFYWYRQILGQKVEFLVSFYNNEISEKSEIFDDQFSVERPDGSNFTLKIRSTKLEDSAMYFCASSALPLTGRHSPLHFGNGTRLTVT.